This T cell receptor beta chain was sequenced in a study of T cells in localized non-small cell lung cancer. Findings of the study overall: Maximal T cell clonality occurred in uninvolved adjacent lung, with tumor ranking below it.

Repertoires were generated with immunoSEQ multiplex PCR, while TCRdb's copy carries only in-frame clones and drops some. The sample shows about 19,000 clones, roughly nine tenths of them seen only once. About this clone itself: Antigen unknown.

The CDR3 totals 18 residues. Germline CDR1 and CDR2: KGHSH and LQKENI. Trimming cost V 3 bases and J 2 bases; bases outside gene matches: 12. The rearrangement joins TRBV18 to TRBJ1-4; TRBD1 aligns across 7 bases. This receptor was obtained from a woman aged 35 to 69 with stage I lung adenocarcinoma. The sequencing used peripheral blood, collected before any cancer treatment. CDR3 residues: CASSPVVVGGATNEKLFF. In DNA, the CDR3 is TGTGCCAGCTCACCCGTGGTAGTAGGGGGCGCGACTAATGAAAAACTGTTTTTT.